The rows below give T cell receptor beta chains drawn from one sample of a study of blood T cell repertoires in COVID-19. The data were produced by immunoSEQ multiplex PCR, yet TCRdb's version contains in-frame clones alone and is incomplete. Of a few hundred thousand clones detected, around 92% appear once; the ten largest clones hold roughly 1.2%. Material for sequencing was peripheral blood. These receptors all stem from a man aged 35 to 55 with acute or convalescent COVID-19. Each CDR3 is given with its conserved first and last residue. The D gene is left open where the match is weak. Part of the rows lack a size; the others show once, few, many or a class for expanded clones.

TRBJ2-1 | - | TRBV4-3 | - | CASSQERELAIEQFF | TGCGCCAGCAGCCAAGAAAGGGAGTTAGCAATTGAGCAGTTCTTC
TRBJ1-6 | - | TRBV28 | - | CASSLALSSYNSPLHF | TGTGCCAGCAGTTTAGCATTGAGCTCCTATAATTCACCCCTCCACTTT
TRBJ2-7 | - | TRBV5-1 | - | CASGSKSYEQYF | TGCGCCAGCGGTTCTAAGTCCTACGAGCAGTACTTC
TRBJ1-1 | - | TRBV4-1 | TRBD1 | CASSLTWTGRTEAFF | TGCGCCAGCAGCCTGACTTGGACAGGAAGAACTGAAGCTTTCTTT
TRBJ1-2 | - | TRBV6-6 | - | CASRGAQQGRYYGYTF | TGTGCCAGCAGGGGGGCCCAACAGGGACGATACTATGGCTACACCTTC
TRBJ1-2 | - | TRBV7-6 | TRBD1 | CASRPGQGPGGYTF | TGTGCCAGCAGGCCGGGACAGGGGCCTGGTGGCTACACCTTC
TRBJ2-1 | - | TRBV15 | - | CATSRRALLGEQFF | TGTGCCACCAGCAGGAGGGCTCTTTTAGGGGAGCAGTTCTTC
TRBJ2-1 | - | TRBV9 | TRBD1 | CASSVVGQGANEQFF | TGTGCCAGCAGCGTAGTGGGACAGGGGGCTAACGAGCAGTTCTTC
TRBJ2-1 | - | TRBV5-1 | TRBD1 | CASSLSGQGAPNEQFF | TGCGCCAGCAGCTTGTCGGGACAGGGGGCCCCCAATGAGCAGTTCTTC
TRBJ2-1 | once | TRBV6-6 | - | CASSYPSEGSYNEQFF | TGTGCCAGCAGTTACCCCAGCGAGGGCTCCTACAATGAGCAGTTCTTC
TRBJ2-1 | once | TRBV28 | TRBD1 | CASSFSPLGQVDEQFF | TGTGCCAGCAGTTTCTCTCCCCTCGGACAGGTTGATGAGCAGTTCTTC
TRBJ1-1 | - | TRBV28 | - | CASSPTGRGTEAFF | TGTGCCAGCAGTCCTACAGGGAGGGGCACTGAAGCTTTCTTT
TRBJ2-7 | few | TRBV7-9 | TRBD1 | CASSLEGQSEQYF | TGTGCCAGCAGCTTAGAGGGACAGTCCGAGCAGTACTTC
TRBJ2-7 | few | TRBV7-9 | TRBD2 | CASSPRTSGSYEQYF | TGTGCCAGCAGTCCACGGACTAGCGGGAGTTACGAGCAGTACTTC
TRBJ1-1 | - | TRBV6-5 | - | CASSKSPERRAEAFF | TGTGCCAGCAGTAAGAGCCCGGAACGGCGGGCTGAAGCTTTCTTT
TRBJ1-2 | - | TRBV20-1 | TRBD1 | CSANRGYGYTF | TGCAGTGCCAACAGGGGGTATGGCTACACCTTC
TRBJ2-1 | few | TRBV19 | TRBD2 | CASSMGLADNEQFF | TGTGCCAGTAGTATGGGACTAGCGGACAATGAGCAGTTCTTC
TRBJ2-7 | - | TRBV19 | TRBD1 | CASSTRQGPYEQYF | TGTGCCAGTAGTACCAGACAGGGCCCCTACGAGCAGTACTTC
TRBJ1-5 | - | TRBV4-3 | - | CASSLERVRTNQPQHF | TGCGCCAGCAGCCTAGAGAGGGTCCGGACTAATCAGCCCCAGCATTTT
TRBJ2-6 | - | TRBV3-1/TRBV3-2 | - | CASIQAGSSGANVLTF | TGTGCCAGCATACAGGCCGGAAGCTCTGGGGCCAACGTCCTGACTTTC
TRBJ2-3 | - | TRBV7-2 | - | CASSLNGGTDTQYF | TGTGCCAGCAGCTTAAACGGGGGCACAGATACGCAGTATTTT
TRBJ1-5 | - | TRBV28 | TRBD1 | CASSPGTGRSGNQPQHF | TGTGCCAGCAGTCCTGGGACAGGGAGAAGTGGCAATCAGCCCCAGCATTTT
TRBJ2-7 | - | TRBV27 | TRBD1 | CASSLSSGGAYEQYF | TGTGCCAGCAGTCTAAGTTCAGGGGGCGCCTACGAGCAGTACTTC
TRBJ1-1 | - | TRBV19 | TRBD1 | CASSISRPRDRALNTEAFF | TGTGCCAGTAGTATCTCTCGTCCCCGGGACAGGGCTCTGAACACTGAAGCTTTCTTT
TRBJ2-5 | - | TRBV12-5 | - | CASGLSQRETQYF | TGTGCTAGTGGTTTGTCGCAGCGGGAGACCCAGTACTTC
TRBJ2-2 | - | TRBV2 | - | CASTQALAPGSFGELFF | TGTGCCAGCACCCAAGCGCTAGCGCCCGGTTCGTTCGGGGAGCTGTTTTTT
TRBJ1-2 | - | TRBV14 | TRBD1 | CASSLRTGGLNGYTF | TGTGCCAGCAGCCTTCGGACAGGGGGCCTGAATGGCTACACCTTC